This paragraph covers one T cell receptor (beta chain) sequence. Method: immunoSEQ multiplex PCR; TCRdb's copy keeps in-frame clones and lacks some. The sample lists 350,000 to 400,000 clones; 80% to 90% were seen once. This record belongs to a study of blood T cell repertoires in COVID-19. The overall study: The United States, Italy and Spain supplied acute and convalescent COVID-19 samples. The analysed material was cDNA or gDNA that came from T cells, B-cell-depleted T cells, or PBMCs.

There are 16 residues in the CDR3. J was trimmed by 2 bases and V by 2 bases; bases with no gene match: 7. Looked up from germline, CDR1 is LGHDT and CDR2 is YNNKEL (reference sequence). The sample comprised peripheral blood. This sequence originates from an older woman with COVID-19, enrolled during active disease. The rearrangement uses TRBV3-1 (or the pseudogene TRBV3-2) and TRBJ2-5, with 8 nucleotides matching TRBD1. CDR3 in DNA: TGTGCCAGCAGCCAAACCGGGACAGGAGAACAAGAGACCCAGTACTTC. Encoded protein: CASSQTGTGEQETQYF.